The 31 T cell receptor beta chains reported below all come from one sample, sequenced in a study of T cell repertoires in cytomegalovirus infection. One entry per CDR3 protein, called by TCRdb with MiXCR from the reads. The sample has around 540,000 distinct CDR3 sequences; 30% to 40% are singletons. These TCRs' antigens remain unknown. Specimen: cultured PBMCs, collected from culture after CMV antigen stimulation. These receptors originate from a human donor in good health (CMV status not recorded). Some clones in this sample may be carry-over from other donors' samples.

This clonotype has a handful of counts. The V gene is TRBV28, the J gene TRBJ2-5; 8 positions match TRBD2. Germline V gene data show CDR1 as MDHEN and CDR2 as SYDVKM. CDR3 length equals 14 residues. J gave up 4 bases and V 5 bases, and 6 bases lay outside the gene matches. CDR3 bases: TGTGCCAGCAGTCCTGCCGGGGGGGCAGAGACCCAGTACTTC. It codes for CASSPAGGAETQYF.

This clonotype was picked up a small number of times. This sequence joins TRBV7-1 and TRBJ1-4, with TRBD1 matching 8 bases. TRBV7-1 is labeled an ORF, and its function is uncertain. The V segment lost 7 bases and the J segment 5 bases; nucleotides outside the gene matches: 9. The CDR3 is 15 residues long. DNA of the CDR3: TGTGCCAGCATGATGGTCCGGGACAGGAATGAAAAACTGTTTTTT. Its translation is CASMMVRDRNEKLFF.

This clonotype is a singleton in its sample. The rearrangement uses TRBV7-9 and TRBJ2-7, with D unresolved. The length of the CDR3 is 13 residues. Trimming pared 1 base from V and 9 bases from J, leaving 13 bases between. CDR1 and CDR2 from the germline V gene are SEHNR and FQNEAQ (reference sequence). The CDR3 sequence is CASSLEVGRGQYF. In DNA, the CDR3 is TGTGCCAGCAGCTTAGAGGTTGGCCGAGGGCAGTACTTC.

This sequence joins TRBV11-2 and TRBJ2-6; the match to TRBD2 covers 9 bases. The CDR3 is 17 residues long. Germline CDR1 is SGHAT and CDR2 is FQNNGV. V lost 6 bases to trimming and J lost 1 base; unmatched junction nucleotides: 7. The CDR3 spells CASRRPTSGSGANVLTF. CDR3 in DNA: TGTGCCAGCAGGCGTCCTACTAGCGGGTCTGGGGCCAACGTCCTGACTTTC. Filled out from reference TRBV11-2 and TRBJ2-6, the complete variable domain reads EAGVAQSPRYKIIEKRQSVAFWCNPISGHATLYWYQQILGQGPKLLIQFQNNGVVDDSQLPKDRFSAERLKGVDSTLKIQPAKLEDSAVYLCASRRPTSGSGANVLTFGAGSRLTVL.

V and J are TRBV6-5 and TRBJ1-6; 10 bases line up with TRBD1. This CDR3 contains 15 residues. Germline V gene sequence: CDR1 MNHEY, CDR2 SVGAGI. With 10 bases clipped from V and 6 bases from J, the junction kept 9 bases outside the gene matches. DNA of the CDR3: TGTGCCACCCGATCCGGGACAGGGGCTAATTCACCCCTCCACTTT. It translates to CATRSGTGANSPLHF.

The V and J genes are TRBV19 and TRBJ2-1; D possibly corresponds to TRBD2 (5 bases). Germline CDR1 reads LNHDA; CDR2 reads SQIVND (reference sequence). Deletions cut 6 bases from V and 7 bases from J, with 16 bases between. The CDR3 sequence is 14 residues long. Here the CDR3 reads CASSNDRRRNEQFF. CDR3 in DNA: TGTGCCAGTAGCAATGACCGGAGGCGGAATGAGCAGTTCTTC.

This clonotype came up a few times. The CDR3 reads CASSNPAGDTNEKLFF. In nucleotides, the CDR3 is TGTGCCAGCAGCAACCCGGCCGGGGATACTAATGAAAAACTGTTTTTT. The rearrangement links TRBV6-5 to TRBJ1-4; D not certain. This CDR3 is 16 amino acids long. Germline V gene lookup returns CDR1 MNHEY and CDR2 SVGAGI. V dropped 6 bases and J dropped 2 bases, with 16 bases sitting between them.

This clonotype was counted at least ten times. The chain uses TRBV14 and TRBJ2-5; 14 bases agree with TRBD2. CDR1 is SGHDN and CDR2 is FVKESK in the germline V gene. Trimming at V came to 5 bases and at J to 5 bases, leaving 13 bases not matched to a gene. This CDR3 has 18 amino acids. CDR3: CASSFGTSGRRPGETQYF. CDR3 bases: TGTGCCAGCAGCTTTGGGACTAGCGGGAGACGCCCGGGGGAGACCCAGTACTTC.

The rearrangement uses TRBV9 and TRBJ2-1; possibly TRBD1 for D (5 bases). V lost 0 bases, J lost 4 bases, and 11 bases lay in between. CDR3 size: 15 residues. Germline CDR1 and CDR2: SGDLS and YYNGEE. The CDR3 sequence: CASSVGGYPYNEQFF. The DNA for the CDR3 is TGTGCCAGCAGCGTAGGGGGCTATCCTTACAATGAGCAGTTCTTC.

Only a few counts were recorded for this clonotype. This chain links TRBV11-2 with TRBJ2-5; a weak D match, TRBD1 (6 bases). Germline CDR1 is SGHAT and CDR2 is FQNNGV. This CDR3 comprises 17 residues. The V and J ends lost 1 base and 5 bases respectively, with 20 bases between them. The CDR3 spells CASSLGRGGSELETQYF. CDR3 bases: TGTGCCAGCAGCTTAGGCAGAGGGGGTTCGGAGTTGGAGACCCAGTACTTC.

This clonotype was counted only a few times. The rearrangement joins TRBV7-9 to TRBJ1-1; tentative D call: TRBD1 (6 bases). The germline CDR1 and CDR2 sequences are SEHNR and FQNEAQ (reference sequence). The CDR3 length is 12 residues. V was trimmed by 5 bases and J by 4 bases, leaving 8 bases between them. The CDR3 DNA is TGTGCCAGCAGCGGAGGGGGCACTGAAGCTTTCTTT. Translated: CASSGGGTEAFF.

The rearrangement links TRBV7-9 to TRBJ2-1; 14 nucleotides match TRBD2. The germline CDR1 and CDR2 sequences are SEHNR and FQNEAQ (reference sequence). With V trimmed by 1 base and J by 13 bases, 12 bases remained unmatched. CDR3 length equals 17 residues. CDR3 protein: CASSLGGTSGSSRPQFF. The CDR3 DNA reads TGTGCCAGCAGCTTAGGCGGGACTAGCGGGAGTTCACGTCCCCAGTTCTTC.

This clonotype has ten or more counts. A single base separates this from a much larger clone, so it may be a read error. The V and J genes are TRBV7-2 and TRBJ1-1; D is undetermined. CDR3 length: 11 residues. The V gene's germline CDR1 is SGHTA and CDR2 FQGNSA. V was trimmed by 1 base and J by 4 bases, leaving 1 base between them. CDR3 coding DNA: TGTGCCAGCAGCTTAGTCACTGAAGCTTTCTTT. Translated: CASSLVTEAFF.

This clonotype was observed a few times. The chain combines TRBV12-3 or TRBV12-4 with TRBJ2-3; no reliable D call. V was pared by 6 bases and J by 5 bases, with 15 bases between. The CDR3 totals 14 residues. The CDR3 bases are TGTGCCAGCAGCTCTCCGGATTTAGGAGATACGCAGTATTTT. This codes for CASSSPDLGDTQYF.

The V call is TRBV7-8, the J call TRBJ2-4; 11 positions agree with TRBD1. The CDR3 is 18 residues long. From germline, CDR1 is SGHVS and CDR2 FQNEAQ. V lost 5 bases and J lost 1; bases outside the gene matches: 10. The CDR3 coding sequence is TGTGCCAGCAGCATCCGGGACAGGGGGATGTTGGCCAAAAACATTCAGTACTTC. Its translation is CASSIRDRGMLAKNIQYF.

This clonotype has a handful of counts. The genes are TRBV24-1 and TRBJ2-1; 13 bases line up with TRBD2. Per germline, CDR1 KGHDR and CDR2 SFDVKD. V gave up 4 bases and J gave up 8 bases; unmatched junction bases: 4. This CDR3 is built from 15 residues. This chain's CDR3 is CATSDRTSGSDEQFF. The CDR3 DNA reads as TGTGCCACCAGTGACCGGACTAGCGGGAGTGATGAGCAGTTCTTC.

The chain links TRBV7-3 to TRBJ2-7; TRBD2 matches 9 bases. The germline CDR1 and CDR2 sequences are SGHTA and FQGTGA. The junction had 9 bases not matched to a gene; V was cut back by 2 bases and J by 4 bases. The CDR3 has 16 amino acids. In DNA, the CDR3 is TGTGCCAGCAGCTTAGGTAGCGGGAGTGAGGATTACGAGCAGTACTTC. Amino acids: CASSLGSGSEDYEQYF.

This chain uses TRBV7-9 with TRBJ1-2, with unresolved D. CDR1 and CDR2 from the germline V gene are SEHNR and FQNEAQ (reference sequence). V lost 1 base, J lost 6 bases, and 12 bases lay in between. The length of the CDR3 is 14 residues. The CDR3 sequence: CASSLVARGNGYTF. The CDR3 bases are TGTGCCAGCAGCTTAGTTGCTCGCGGGAATGGCTACACCTTC.

This clonotype was observed a few times. At one boundary the junction diverges from the germline segment, which might be a read error. The DNA of the CDR3 is TGTGCCAGCAGCCGCCAGTCCCCGGGCAAACTCTTC. Translated, it gives CASSRQSPGKLF. V and J are TRBV6-2 or TRBV6-3 and TRBJ2-1, with D uncertain. Germline CDR1 MNHEY, CDR2 SVGEGT. CDR3 length: 12 residues.

The chain uses TRBV4-2 and TRBJ1-2, with 9 bases fitting TRBD1. Germline V CDR1 and CDR2: LGHNA, YNFKEQ. CDR3 size: 14 residues. J gave up 6 bases and V 7 bases, and 9 bases lay outside the gene matches. The chain's CDR3 is CASKLGTGPDGYTF. The CDR3 coding sequence is TGTGCCAGCAAGCTCGGGACAGGGCCTGATGGCTACACCTTC.

This chain links TRBV6-5 with TRBJ2-2; D possibly corresponds to TRBD2 (5 bases). This CDR3 is built from 14 residues. V lost 2 bases to trimming and J lost 4 bases, with 8 bases between them. Germline V gives CDR1 MNHEY, CDR2 SVGAGI. The CDR3 spells CASSYRGSTGELFF. The CDR3 DNA sequence: TGTGCCAGCAGTTACCGAGGGAGCACCGGGGAGCTGTTTTTT.

The rearrangement joins TRBV15 to TRBJ1-2; D remains ambiguous. The length of the CDR3 is 12 residues. CDR1 is LNHNV, CDR2 YYDKDF, per germline (reference sequence). The ends were cut back, 1 base at V and 8 bases at J, with 8 bases in the middle. The CDR3 reads CATSRAQRGYTF. As DNA, the CDR3 is TGTGCCACCAGCAGAGCGCAGAGAGGCTACACCTTC.

Only a few counts were recorded for this clonotype. This chain joins TRBV7-6 and TRBJ2-3; 10 nucleotides line up with TRBD1. This CDR3 spans 15 amino acids. With V trimmed by 4 bases and J by 2 bases, 3 bases remained unmatched. Germline V gene data show CDR1 as SGHVS and CDR2 as FNYEAQ. CDR3 amino acids: CASSSGTGDTDTQYF. In nucleotides, the CDR3 is TGTGCCAGCAGCTCCGGGACAGGGGACACAGATACGCAGTATTTT. The variable domain in full, with the rest retrieved from reference TRBV7-6 and TRBJ2-3, is GAGVSQSPRYKVTKRGQDVALRCDPISGHVSLYWYRQALGQGPEFLTYFNYEAQQDKSGLPNDRFSAERPEGSISTLTIQRTEQRDSAMYRCASSSGTGDTDTQYFGPGTRLTVL.

This clonotype came up a few times. V usage is TRBV29-1 and J usage is TRBJ1-2; 9 nucleotides align to TRBD1. Germline CDR1 is SQVTM and CDR2 is ANQGSEA. The CDR3 sequence is 14 residues long. After removal of 6 bases from V and 5 bases from J, the junction contained 10 bases not matched to a gene. The CDR3 sequence: CSVAAGTGTYGYTF. The CDR3 DNA follows: TGCAGCGTCGCAGCCGGGACAGGGACTTATGGCTACACCTTC.

A remark on this clonotype: The junction departs from germline at one end; a sequencing error may be responsible. The chain is built from TRBV4-1 and TRBJ2-6; 8 bases line up with TRBD1. The CDR3 is made up of 17 amino acids. Germline lookup yields CDR1 MGHRA and CDR2 YSYEKL. DNA for the CDR3: TGTGCCAGCAGCCAAACCGGACAGGGCTCTGGGGCCAACGTCCTGACTTTC. As protein: CASSQTGQGSGANVLTF.

This clonotype turned up a few times. CDR3 in amino acids: CASSQDFGTGMLRIYGYTF. In nucleotides, the CDR3 is TGCGCCAGCAGCCAAGATTTCGGGACAGGGATGTTAAGGATCTATGGCTACACCTTC. This sequence joins TRBV4-1 and TRBJ1-2; 9 bases fit TRBD1. The V gene's germline CDR1 is MGHRA and CDR2 YSYEKL. V dropped 0 bases and J dropped 4; count of bases not matched to a gene: 15. CDR3 size: 19 residues.

This clonotype was counted a few times. The chain employs TRBV4-3 and TRBJ2-4; D unclear. The CDR3 runs to 13 residues. CDR1 and CDR2 from the germline V gene are LGHNA and YSLEER. V lost 5 bases, J lost 10 bases, and 15 bases lay in between. CDR3 in amino acids: CASSSSRNLIQYF. CDR3 nucleotide sequence: TGCGCCAGCAGCAGCTCAAGGAACCTAATTCAGTACTTC.

This clonotype appeared many times. V usage is TRBV7-2 and J usage is TRBJ2-5, with a weak D call TRBD1 (6 bases). Trimming shortened V by 4 bases and J by 4 bases, and 19 bases separated the two germline ends. Germline CDR1 reads SGHTA; CDR2 reads FQGNSA. The CDR3 spans 16 residues. Written as DNA, the CDR3 is TGTGCCAGCAGCTCGCCGGGGACATTAGGGGGAGAGACCCAGTACTTC. Amino acids: CASSSPGTLGGETQYF.

The rearrangement joins TRBV2 to TRBJ2-4, with TRBD2 as a possible D gene (5 bases). The CDR3 spans 14 residues. Germline CDR1 SNHLY, CDR2 FYNNEI. The V end lost 4 bases, the J end lost 5 bases, and 12 bases lay between the germline ends. DNA of the CDR3: TGTGCCAGCAGTGGGTCGGGGTCAGAAAACATTCAGTACTTC. This translates into CASSGSGSENIQYF.

The chain joins TRBV5-1 to TRBJ2-7; TRBD1 matches 9 bases. The V and J ends lost 0 bases and 2 bases, in that order; junction bases with no gene match: 3. There are 15 residues in the CDR3. CDR1 is SGHRS, CDR2 YFSETQ, per germline. CDR3 DNA sequence: TGCGCCAGCAGCTTGGACGGGACAGGGACCTACGAGCAGTACTTC. Translating gives CASSLDGTGTYEQYF.

The V gene is TRBV12-3 or TRBV12-4, the J gene TRBJ2-6; D ambiguous. Trimming shortened V by 6 bases and J by 1 base, and 10 bases separated the two germline ends. The CDR3 length is 15 residues. The CDR3 region is CASRLQQSGANVLTF. For the CDR3, the DNA is TGTGCCAGCAGACTTCAACAATCTGGGGCCAACGTCCTGACTTTC.